This T cell receptor (beta chain) originates from a study of CD8 T cells in Susac syndrome. Random hexamers were used to reverse transcribe roughly 0.45 to 1 ug of RNA. An immunoSEQ multiplex PCR generated amplified TCR beta CDR3 products spanning 54 Vbeta and 13 Jbeta. Using its own MiXCR run on the immunoSEQ multiplex PCR reads, TCRdb lists one record per CDR3 protein. The data hold about 180,000 distinct CDR3 sequences, with approximately 94% observed a single time. Trimming took 5 bases from V and 3 from J, leaving 11 bases between them. The CDR3 runs 13 residues. CDR1 and CDR2 (germline): SGHRS, YFSETQ. Only one count was recorded for this clonotype.

The genes are TRBV5-1 and TRBJ1-2, with a weak D call TRBD1 (6 bases). Specimen: CD4+ T cells from PBMCs. The receptor was isolated from a human donor with multiple sclerosis. CDR3 nucleotide sequence: TGCGCCAGCAGGGAACAGGGTGACTATGGCTACACCTTC. Its translation is CASREQGDYGYTF. Variable domain in full (rest from reference TRBV5-1 and TRBJ1-2): KAGVTQTPRYLIKTRGQQVTLSCSPISGHRSVSWYQQTPGQGLQFLFEYFSETQRNKGNFPGRFSGRQFSNSRSEMNVSTLELGDSALYLCASREQGDYGYTFGSGTRLTVV.